In this sample, the clone carrying this T cell receptor (beta chain) turned up a few times. What it binds is not known. Only in-frame clones appear in the TCRdb table, and some are missing; sequencing was by immunoSEQ multiplex PCR. The sample lists 190,000 or so clones, more than 65% seen once, with about 2.8% in the top ten. These data come from a study of cytomegalovirus exposure and HLA in healthy donors. Whole-study findings and limits: Most TCR sequences were rare, but some public TCRs occurred in many donors. As confirmed in vitro, a few CMV-associated chains were specific for CMV antigens. The study recorded 150 to 200 TCR beta chains that were cytomegalovirus-associated.

The origin of this receptor is a woman under 30 in good health and CMV-seropositive. Sequencing was performed on PBMCs.

DNA for the CDR3: TGTGCCAGCAGTTTGTCCCTTAAAGGAAACACCATATATTTT. Translation gives CASSLSLKGNTIYF. The chain recombines TRBV28 with TRBJ1-3; D is uncertain. The V end was cut by 3 bases, the J end by 4 bases, with 10 bases between. CDR1 and CDR2 (germline): MDHEN, SYDVKM. There are 14 residues in the CDR3.